This T cell receptor (beta chain) was retrieved from a study of blood T cells in healthy people across ages. As for this clonotype: The antigen is not known.

Primed by a sample-barcoded 5' primer and a J-beta primer mix, a second PCR proceeded for about 6 to 12 cycles. TCRdb processed the 5' RACE reads anew with MiXCR; each CDR3 protein has one entry. The table lists 380,000 or so distinct CDR3 sequences, 52% of them singletons, with around 53% in the top ten. Germline values: CDR1 DFQATT, CDR2 SNEGSKA (reference sequence). The ends were cut back, 2 bases at V and 0 bases at J, with 14 bases in the middle. This CDR3 is 17 amino acids long. General study results and limits: Per million T cells, the diversity of TCR beta decreased roughly linearly as age advanced. Leaving the PBMCs unsorted stopped any conclusive comparison of naive versus antigen-experienced cells. Greater diversity and more naive CD4+ cells were seen in long-lived donors than in aged donors.

The chain joins TRBV20-1 to TRBJ2-6; possibly TRBD1 for D (5 bases). The material sequenced was blood. The clonotype was recovered from a man in his sixties in good health. For the CDR3, the DNA is TGCAGTGCTAGATGGGGCAGTCCAAGCTCTGGGGCCAACGTCCTGACTTTC. Translation: CSARWGSPSSGANVLTF.